The 6 T cell receptor beta chains reported below all come from one sample, sequenced in a study of cytomegalovirus exposure and HLA in healthy donors. The assay was immunoSEQ multiplex PCR, and TCRdb's table has in-frame clones only and misses some. The repertoire holds 99,000 or so clones, with 86% as singletons. Material for sequencing was PBMCs. The receptors derive from a woman in her late teens or twenties in good health and CMV-seropositive.

This clone was observed a few times. This sequence joins TRBV2 and TRBJ1-4, with D unresolved. V was shortened by 4 bases and J by 8 bases, with 11 bases between the two germline ends. CDR3 length: 13 amino acids. The germline V gene encodes CDR1 SNHLY and CDR2 FYNNEI. The CDR3 DNA is TGTGCCAGCAGTGCCGGTGTCCGGGAAAAACTGTTTTTT. It encodes CASSAGVREKLFF.

This chain uses TRBV4-1 with TRBJ2-1; 8 bases map to TRBD1. Germline-derived CDR1 and CDR2 are MGHRA and YSYEKL. This CDR3 is 13 amino acids long. J lost 6 bases, V lost 3 bases, and 1 base had no gene match. The CDR3 DNA sequence: TGCGCCAGCAGCCATGACAGGGGCAATGAGCAGTTCTTC. Protein sequence: CASSHDRGNEQFF.

The chain carries TRBV15 and TRBJ1-1; D may be TRBD1 (5 bases). Germline V lookup: CDR1 LNHNV, CDR2 YYDKDF (reference sequence). Trimming took off 3 bases at V and 1 base at J, with 9 bases between the two ends. This CDR3 region has 14 residues. DNA for the CDR3: TGTGCCACCAGCAGTCCAGGGCAGAACACTGAAGCTTTCTTT. This translates into CATSSPGQNTEAFF.

This chain joins TRBV11-1 and TRBJ1-1; a weak D match, TRBD1 (5 bases). The CDR3 has 15 amino acids. The germline gives CDR1 SGHAT, CDR2 FQDESV (reference sequence). V lost 3 bases and J 1 base, leaving 12 bases between the germline ends. The CDR3 protein is CASSFVQAENTEAFF. The CDR3 bases are TGTGCCAGCAGCTTTGTACAGGCGGAGAACACTGAAGCTTTCTTT.

Ten or more counts support this clone. The chain combines TRBV28 with TRBJ1-2; possibly TRBD1 for D (6 bases). Looked up from germline, CDR1 is MDHEN and CDR2 is SYDVKM. This CDR3 has 13 amino acids. The ends were cut back, 10 bases at V and 2 bases at J, with 14 bases in the middle. CDR3 coding DNA: TGTGCCATTACCGGGACATGGAACTATGGCTACACCTTC. It is translated as CAITGTWNYGYTF.

The V call is TRBV7-6, the J call TRBJ2-3, with D tentatively TRBD1 (6 bases). The CDR3 runs 14 residues. The V end was cut by 7 bases, the J end by 1 base, with 12 bases between. In germline, CDR1 is SGHVS, CDR2 FNYEAQ. This CDR3 is CASITGSRTDTQYF. CDR3 sequence (DNA): TGTGCCAGCATCACAGGGTCTCGCACAGATACGCAGTATTTT.